The source of this T cell receptor beta chain is a study of shared clonotypes between healthy human individuals. On this clone itself: Its antigen is undetermined.

As defined, naive CD8 cells were CD45RO-negative and positively selected for CCR7, with terminally differentiated effector memory CD45RA+ cells excluded. Study-wide points: Donor clonotype sharing was expected to depend on sequencing depth.

The authors split each subset's genomic DNA evenly across several immunoSEQ plates. Method: immunoSEQ multiplex PCR; TCRdb's copy keeps in-frame clones and lacks some. The sample yields about 2.1 million clones, roughly 93% seen once. Germline CDR1 ENHRY, CDR2 SYGVKD. The CDR3 has 15 residues. J lost 7 bases, V lost 0 bases, and 5 bases had no gene match. The sequence derives from a man aged 18 to 29 in good health. Some clones in this sample may be carry-over from other donors' samples. The chain carries TRBV10-3 and TRBJ1-2; TRBD1 matches at 10 bases. Sequencing input: naive CD8+ T cells from PBMCs. This CDR3 is CAISESKTGGSGYTF. CDR3 sequence (DNA): TGTGCCATCAGTGAGTCCAAGACAGGGGGCTCTGGCTACACCTTC.